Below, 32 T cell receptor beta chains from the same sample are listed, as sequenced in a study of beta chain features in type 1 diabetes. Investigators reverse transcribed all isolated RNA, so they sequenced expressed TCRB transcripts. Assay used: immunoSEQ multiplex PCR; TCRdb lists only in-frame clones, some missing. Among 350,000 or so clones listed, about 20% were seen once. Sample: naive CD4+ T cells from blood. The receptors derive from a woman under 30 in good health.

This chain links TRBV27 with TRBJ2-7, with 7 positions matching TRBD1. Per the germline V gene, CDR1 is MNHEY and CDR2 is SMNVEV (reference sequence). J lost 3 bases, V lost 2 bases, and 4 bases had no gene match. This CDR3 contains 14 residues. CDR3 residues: CASSLGDRGYEQYF. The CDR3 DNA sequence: TGTGCCAGCAGTTTAGGGGACAGAGGCTACGAGCAGTACTTC.

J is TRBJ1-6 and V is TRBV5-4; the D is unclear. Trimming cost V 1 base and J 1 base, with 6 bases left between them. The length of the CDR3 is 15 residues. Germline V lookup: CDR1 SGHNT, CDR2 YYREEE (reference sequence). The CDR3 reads CASSLTASYNSPLHF. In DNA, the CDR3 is TGTGCCAGCAGCTTGACAGCATCCTATAATTCACCCCTCCACTTT.

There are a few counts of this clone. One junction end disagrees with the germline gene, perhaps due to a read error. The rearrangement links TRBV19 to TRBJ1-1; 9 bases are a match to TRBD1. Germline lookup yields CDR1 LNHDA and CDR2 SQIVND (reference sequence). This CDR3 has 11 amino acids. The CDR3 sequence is CASSTGNRGHF. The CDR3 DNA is TGTGCCAGTAGTACCGGGAACAGGGGGCACTTT.

The CDR3 here is CASSDRGDHEQYF. Here the CDR3 DNA reads TGCGCCAGCAGCGACAGGGGAGACCACGAGCAGTACTTC. This rearrangement joins TRBV5-1 to TRBJ2-7, with 8 bases that match TRBD1. Germline lookup yields CDR1 SGHRS and CDR2 YFSETQ. This CDR3 spans 13 amino acids. With V trimmed by 4 bases and J by 5 bases, 5 bases remained unmatched.

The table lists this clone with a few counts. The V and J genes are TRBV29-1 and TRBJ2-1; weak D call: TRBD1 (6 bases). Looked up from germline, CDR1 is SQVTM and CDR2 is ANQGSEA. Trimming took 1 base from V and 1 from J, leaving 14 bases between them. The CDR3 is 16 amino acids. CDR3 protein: CSVEVRFRGSYNEQFF. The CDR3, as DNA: TGCAGCGTTGAAGTAAGGTTTAGGGGGTCCTACAATGAGCAGTTCTTC.

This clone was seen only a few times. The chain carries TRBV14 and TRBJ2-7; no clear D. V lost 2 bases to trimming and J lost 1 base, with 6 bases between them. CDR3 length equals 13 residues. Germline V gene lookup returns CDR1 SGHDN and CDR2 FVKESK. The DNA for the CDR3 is TGTGCCAGCAGCCAATTGGCTTCCTACGAGCAGTACTTC. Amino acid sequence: CASSQLASYEQYF.

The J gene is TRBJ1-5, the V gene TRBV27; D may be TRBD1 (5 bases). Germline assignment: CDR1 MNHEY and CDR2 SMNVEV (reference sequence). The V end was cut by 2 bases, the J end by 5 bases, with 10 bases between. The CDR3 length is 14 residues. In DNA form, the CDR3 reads TGTGCCAGCAGTTTAAGGTGGGGGGATCAGCCCCAGCATTTT. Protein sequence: CASSLRWGDQPQHF.

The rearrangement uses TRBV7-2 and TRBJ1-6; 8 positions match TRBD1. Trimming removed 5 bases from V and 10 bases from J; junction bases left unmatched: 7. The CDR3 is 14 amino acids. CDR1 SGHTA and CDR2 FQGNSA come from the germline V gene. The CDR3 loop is CASSVDRGLSPLHF. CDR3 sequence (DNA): TGTGCCAGCAGCGTTGACAGGGGTTTATCACCCCTCCACTTT.

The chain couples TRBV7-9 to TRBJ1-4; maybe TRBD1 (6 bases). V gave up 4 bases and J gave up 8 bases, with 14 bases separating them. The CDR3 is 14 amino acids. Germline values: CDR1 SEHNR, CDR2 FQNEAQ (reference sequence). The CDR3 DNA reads TGTGCCAGCAGCTACCGGGACATTCGCGAAAAACTGTTTTTT. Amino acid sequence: CASSYRDIREKLFF.

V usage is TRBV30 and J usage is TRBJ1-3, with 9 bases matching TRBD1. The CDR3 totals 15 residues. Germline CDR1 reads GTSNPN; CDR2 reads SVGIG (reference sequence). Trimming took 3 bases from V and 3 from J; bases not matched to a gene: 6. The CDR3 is CAWSPTGGLGNTIYF. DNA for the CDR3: TGTGCCTGGAGCCCAACAGGGGGCCTTGGAAACACCATATATTTT.

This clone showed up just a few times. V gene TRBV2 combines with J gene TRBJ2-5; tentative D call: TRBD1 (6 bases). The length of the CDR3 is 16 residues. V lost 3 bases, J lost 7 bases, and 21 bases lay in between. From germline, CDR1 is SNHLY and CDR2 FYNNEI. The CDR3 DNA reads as TGTGCCAGCAGTGATAAGGAAGTAGCGCTGGGGGCGACCCAGTACTTC. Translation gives CASSDKEVALGATQYF.

Written as DNA, the CDR3 is TGTGCCAGCAGCTTGGGAGGGACTAGCGGGTTCGAGCAGTACTTC. Protein product: CASSLGGTSGFEQYF. This chain joins TRBV7-2 and TRBJ2-7, with 12 nucleotides matching TRBD2. Germline-derived CDR1 and CDR2 are SGHTA and FQGNSA. V shed 3 bases, J shed 6 bases, and the junction held 6 bases outside the gene matches. The CDR3 runs 15 residues.

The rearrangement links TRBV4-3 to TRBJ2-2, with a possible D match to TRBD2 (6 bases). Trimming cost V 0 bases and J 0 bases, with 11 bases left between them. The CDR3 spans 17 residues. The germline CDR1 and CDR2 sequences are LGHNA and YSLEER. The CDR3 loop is CASSQDRGEANTGELFF. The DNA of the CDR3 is TGCGCCAGCAGCCAAGATCGCGGGGAAGCGAACACCGGGGAGCTGTTTTTT.

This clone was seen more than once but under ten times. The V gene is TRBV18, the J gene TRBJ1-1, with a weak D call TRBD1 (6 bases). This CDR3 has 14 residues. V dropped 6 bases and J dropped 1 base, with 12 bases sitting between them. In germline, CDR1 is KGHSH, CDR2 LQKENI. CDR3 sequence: CASSDRFSNTEAFF. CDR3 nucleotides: TGTGCCAGCTCTGACAGGTTCTCGAACACTGAAGCTTTCTTT.

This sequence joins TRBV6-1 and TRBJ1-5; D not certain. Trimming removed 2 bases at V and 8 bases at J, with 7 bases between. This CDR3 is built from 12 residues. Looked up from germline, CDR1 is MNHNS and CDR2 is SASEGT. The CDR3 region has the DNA TGTGCCAGCAGTGAACTTTTAAAGCCCCAGCATTTT. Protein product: CASSELLKPQHF.

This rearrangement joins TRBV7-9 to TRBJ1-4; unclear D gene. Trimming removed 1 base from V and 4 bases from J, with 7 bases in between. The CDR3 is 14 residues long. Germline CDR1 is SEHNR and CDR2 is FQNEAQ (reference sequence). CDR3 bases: TGTGCCAGCAGCTTAGTGTCCAGTAATGAAAAACTGTTTTTT. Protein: CASSLVSSNEKLFF.

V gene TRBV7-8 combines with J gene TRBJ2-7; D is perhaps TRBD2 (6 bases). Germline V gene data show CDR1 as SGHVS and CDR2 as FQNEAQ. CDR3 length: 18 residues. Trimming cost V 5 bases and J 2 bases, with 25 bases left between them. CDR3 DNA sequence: TGTGCCAGCAGCGAAACGATACTATTTCGCGGGGATACCTACGAGCAGTACTTC. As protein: CASSETILFRGDTYEQYF.

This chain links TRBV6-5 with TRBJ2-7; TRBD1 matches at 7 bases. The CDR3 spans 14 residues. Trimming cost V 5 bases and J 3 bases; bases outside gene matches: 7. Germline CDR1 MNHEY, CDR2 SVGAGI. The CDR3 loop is CASSRQGRSYEQYF. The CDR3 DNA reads TGTGCCAGCAGTAGACAGGGTAGAAGCTACGAGCAGTACTTC.

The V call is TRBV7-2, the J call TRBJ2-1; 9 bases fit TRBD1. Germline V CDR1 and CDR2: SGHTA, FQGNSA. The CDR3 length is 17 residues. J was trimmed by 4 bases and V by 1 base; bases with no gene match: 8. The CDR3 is CASSLGGTGFGYNEQFF. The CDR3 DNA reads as TGTGCCAGCAGCTTAGGCGGGACAGGGTTTGGGTACAATGAGCAGTTCTTC. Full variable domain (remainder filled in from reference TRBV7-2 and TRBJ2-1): GAGVSQSPSNKVTEKGKDVELRCDPISGHTALYWYRQSLGQGLEFLIYFQGNSAPDKSGLPSDRFSAERTGGSVSTLTIQRTQQEDSAVYLCASSLGGTGFGYNEQFFGPGTRLTVL.

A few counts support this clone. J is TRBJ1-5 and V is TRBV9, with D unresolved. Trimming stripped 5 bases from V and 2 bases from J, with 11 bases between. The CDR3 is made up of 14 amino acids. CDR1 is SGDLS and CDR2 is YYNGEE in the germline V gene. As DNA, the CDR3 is TGTGCCAGCAGTCAATCCGGGGGCAATCAGCCCCAGCATTTT. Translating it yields CASSQSGGNQPQHF. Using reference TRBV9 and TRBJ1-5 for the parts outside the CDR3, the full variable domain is DSGVTQTPKHLITATGQRVTLRCSPRSGDLSVYWYQQSLDQGLQFLIQYYNGEERAKGNILERFSAQQFPDLHSELNLSSLELGDSALYFCASSQSGGNQPQHFGDGTRLSIL.

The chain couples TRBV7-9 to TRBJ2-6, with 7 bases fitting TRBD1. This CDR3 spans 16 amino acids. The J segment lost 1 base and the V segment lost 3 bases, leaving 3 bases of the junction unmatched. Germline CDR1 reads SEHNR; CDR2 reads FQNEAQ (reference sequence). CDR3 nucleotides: TGTGCCAGCAGCTTGGCGACAGGGTCTGGGGCCAACGTCCTGACTTTC. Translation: CASSLATGSGANVLTF.

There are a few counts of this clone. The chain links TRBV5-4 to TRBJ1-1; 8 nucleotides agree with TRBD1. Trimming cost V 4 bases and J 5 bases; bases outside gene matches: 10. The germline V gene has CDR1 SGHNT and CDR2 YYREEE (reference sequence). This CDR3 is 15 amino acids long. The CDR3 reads CASSGLDRDETEAFF. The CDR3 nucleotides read TGTGCCAGCAGCGGTTTGGACAGGGACGAAACTGAAGCTTTCTTT.

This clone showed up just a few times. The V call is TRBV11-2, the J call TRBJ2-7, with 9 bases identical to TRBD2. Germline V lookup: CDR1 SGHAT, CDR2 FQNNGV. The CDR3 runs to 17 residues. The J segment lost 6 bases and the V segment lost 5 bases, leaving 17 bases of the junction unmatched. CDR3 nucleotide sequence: TGTGCCAGCAGCCTGGCAGGGACGAGCGGGAGGAGATCCGAGCAGTACTTC. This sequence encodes CASSLAGTSGRRSEQYF. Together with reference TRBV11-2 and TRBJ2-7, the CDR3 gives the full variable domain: EAGVAQSPRYKIIEKRQSVAFWCNPISGHATLYWYQQILGQGPKLLIQFQNNGVVDDSQLPKDRFSAERLKGVDSTLKIQPAKLEDSAVYLCASSLAGTSGRRSEQYFGPGTRLTVT.

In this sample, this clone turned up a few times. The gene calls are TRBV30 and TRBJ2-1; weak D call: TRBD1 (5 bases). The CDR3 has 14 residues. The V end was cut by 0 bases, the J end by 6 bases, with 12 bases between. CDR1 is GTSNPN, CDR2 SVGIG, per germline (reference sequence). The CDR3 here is CAWSVEAGPNEQFF. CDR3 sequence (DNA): TGTGCCTGGAGTGTTGAGGCAGGGCCCAATGAGCAGTTCTTC.

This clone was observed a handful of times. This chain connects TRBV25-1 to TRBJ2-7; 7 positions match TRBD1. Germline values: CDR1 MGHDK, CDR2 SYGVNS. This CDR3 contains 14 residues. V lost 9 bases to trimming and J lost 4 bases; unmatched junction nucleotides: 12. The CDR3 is CASHQPTGAYEQYF. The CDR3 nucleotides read TGTGCCAGTCATCAGCCCACAGGGGCGTACGAGCAGTACTTC.

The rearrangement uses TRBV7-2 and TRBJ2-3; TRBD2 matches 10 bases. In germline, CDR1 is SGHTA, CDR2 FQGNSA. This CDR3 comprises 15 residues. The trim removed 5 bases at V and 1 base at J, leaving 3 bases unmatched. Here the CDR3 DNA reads TGTGCCAGCAGCATCACTAGCGGGGGCACAGATACGCAGTATTTT. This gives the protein CASSITSGGTDTQYF.

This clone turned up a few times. The CDR3 loop is CASMLYSPELFF. Here the CDR3 DNA reads TGTGCCAGCATGCTCTATTCTCCGGAGCTGTTTTTT. The chain joins TRBV2 to TRBJ2-2; D uncertain. Germline V gene data show CDR1 as SNHLY and CDR2 as FYNNEI. This CDR3 has 12 amino acids. Trimming removed 7 bases at V and 10 bases at J, with 13 bases between.

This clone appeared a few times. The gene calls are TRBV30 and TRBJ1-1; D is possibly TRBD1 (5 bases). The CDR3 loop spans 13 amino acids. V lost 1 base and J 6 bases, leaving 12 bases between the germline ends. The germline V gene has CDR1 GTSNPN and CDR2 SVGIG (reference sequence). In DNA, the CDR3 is TGTGCCTGGAGTGGCCAGGGTTACGCTGAAGCTTTCTTT. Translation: CAWSGQGYAEAFF. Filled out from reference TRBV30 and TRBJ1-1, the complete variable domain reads SQTIHQWPATLVQPVGSPLSLECTVEGTSNPNLYWYRQAAGRGLQLLFYSVGIGQISSEVPQNLSASRPQDRQFILSSKKLLLSDSGFYLCAWSGQGYAEAFFGQGTRLTVV.

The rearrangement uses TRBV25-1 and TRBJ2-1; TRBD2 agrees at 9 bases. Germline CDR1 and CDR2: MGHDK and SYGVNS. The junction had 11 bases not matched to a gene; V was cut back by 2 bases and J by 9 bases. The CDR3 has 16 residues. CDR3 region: CASSERGTSFPIEQFF. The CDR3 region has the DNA TGTGCCAGCAGTGAAAGGGGGACTAGCTTCCCGATTGAGCAGTTCTTC.

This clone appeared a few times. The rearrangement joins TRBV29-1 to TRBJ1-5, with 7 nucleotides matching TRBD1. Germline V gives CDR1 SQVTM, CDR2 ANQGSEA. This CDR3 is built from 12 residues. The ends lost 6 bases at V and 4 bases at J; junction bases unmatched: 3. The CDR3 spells CSVGDSNQPQHF. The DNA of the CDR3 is TGCAGCGTAGGGGACAGTAATCAGCCCCAGCATTTT. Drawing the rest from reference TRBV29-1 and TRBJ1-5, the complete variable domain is SAVISQKPSRDICQRGTSLTIQCQVDSQVTMMFWYRQQPGQSLTLIATANQGSEATYESGFVIDKFPISRPNLTFSTLTVSNMSPEDSSIYLCSVGDSNQPQHFGDGTRLSIL.

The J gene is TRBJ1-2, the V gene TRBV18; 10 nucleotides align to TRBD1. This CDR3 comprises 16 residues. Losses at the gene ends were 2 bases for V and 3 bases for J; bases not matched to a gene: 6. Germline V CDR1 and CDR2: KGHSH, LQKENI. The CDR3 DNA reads TGTGCCAGCTCACCAGGATTCGGGACAGGGGACTATGGCTACACCTTC. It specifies CASSPGFGTGDYGYTF.

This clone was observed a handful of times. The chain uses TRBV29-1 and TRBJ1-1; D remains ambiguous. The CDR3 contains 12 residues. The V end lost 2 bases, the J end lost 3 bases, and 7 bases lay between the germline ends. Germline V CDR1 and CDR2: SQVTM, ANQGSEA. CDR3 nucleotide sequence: TGCAGCGTTGAAAGGAGGTACACTGAAGCTTTCTTT. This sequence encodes CSVERRYTEAFF. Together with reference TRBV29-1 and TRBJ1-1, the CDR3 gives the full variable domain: SAVISQKPSRDICQRGTSLTIQCQVDSQVTMMFWYRQQPGQSLTLIATANQGSEATYESGFVIDKFPISRPNLTFSTLTVSNMSPEDSSIYLCSVERRYTEAFFGQGTRLTVV.